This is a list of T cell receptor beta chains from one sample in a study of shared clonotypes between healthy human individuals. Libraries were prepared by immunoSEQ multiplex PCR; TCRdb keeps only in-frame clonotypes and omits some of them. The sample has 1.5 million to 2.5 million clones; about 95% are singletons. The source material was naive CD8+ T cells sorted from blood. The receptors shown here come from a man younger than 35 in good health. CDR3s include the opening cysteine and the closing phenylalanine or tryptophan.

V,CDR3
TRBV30,CAWSVRGSGYSNQPQHF
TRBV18,CASSPPGLAGEVPYEQYF
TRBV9,CASGVTNTGELFF
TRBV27,CASSWGRGYGYTF
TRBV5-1,CASSFGFAGNTEAFF
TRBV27,CASSLSRGQGGELFF
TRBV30,CAWSDGHGDALNYGYTF
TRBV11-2,CASSLDRGPEQYF
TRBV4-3,CASSQGPLLGLVANEQYF
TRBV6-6,CASSYMQGSLEQYF
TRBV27,CASIGHGEGYNEQFF